This T cell receptor (beta chain) was recorded in a study of response to subunit inactivated influenza vaccine. TCRdb reprocessed the RT-PCR reads with MiXCR, giving one entry per CDR3 protein. The table records about 540,000 distinct CDR3 sequences, roughly 23% of them present only once. The V gene lost 7 bases and the J gene lost 7 bases, with 16 bases spanning the gap. CDR1 and CDR2 (germline): SQVTM, ANQGSEA. The CDR3 is 12 residues long. This clonotype has only a few counts. These sequences were also reported in another study, on T cells expressing NK-cell markers. As that study records: It was by 5'RACE template switching with UMIs that TCR beta cDNA was made. Eight donors were sequenced, seven testing HCMV-seropositive and one testing seronegative. The contribution of dominant NKG2C+ clonotypes to CD8+ T cells in about 6 donors was about 1.0-7.0%. Several donors' CD3+CD56-NKG2C+ cells were dominated by the same clonotypes. No clear determination of HCMV specificity was made for expanded NKG2C+ T cell clones.

The clonotype was recovered from a man aged 45-60 years who received an inactivated influenza vaccine. Sequenced here: CD4+ T cells sorted from PBMCs, sampled roughly 12 days after vaccination. The chain is built from TRBV29-1 and TRBJ1-1, with a tentative D call TRBD1 (6 bases). This chain's CDR3 is CSAGGVGGEAFF. The CDR3 DNA reads as TGCAGCGCTGGGGGCGTGGGCGGTGAAGCTTTCTTT.